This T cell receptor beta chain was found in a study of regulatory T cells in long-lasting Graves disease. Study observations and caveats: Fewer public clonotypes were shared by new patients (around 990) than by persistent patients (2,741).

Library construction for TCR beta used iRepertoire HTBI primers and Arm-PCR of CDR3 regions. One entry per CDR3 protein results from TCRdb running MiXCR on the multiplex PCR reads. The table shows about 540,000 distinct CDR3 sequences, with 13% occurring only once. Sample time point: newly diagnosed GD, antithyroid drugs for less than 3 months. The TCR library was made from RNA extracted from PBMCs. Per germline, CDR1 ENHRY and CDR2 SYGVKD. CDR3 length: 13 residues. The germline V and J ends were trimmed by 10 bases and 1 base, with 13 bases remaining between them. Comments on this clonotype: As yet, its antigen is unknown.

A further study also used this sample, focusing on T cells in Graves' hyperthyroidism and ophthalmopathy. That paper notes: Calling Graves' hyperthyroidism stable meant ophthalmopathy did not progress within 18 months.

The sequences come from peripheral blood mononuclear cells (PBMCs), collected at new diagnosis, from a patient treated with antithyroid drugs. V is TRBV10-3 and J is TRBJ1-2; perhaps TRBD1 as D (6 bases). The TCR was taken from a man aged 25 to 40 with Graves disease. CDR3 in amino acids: CATEAGVNYGYTF. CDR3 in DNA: TGTGCCACGGAGGCAGGGGTTAACTATGGCTACACCTTC.